This TCR beta chain was observed in a study of blood T cell repertoires in COVID-19. Study-wide context: Whether acute or convalescent, the COVID-19 samples came from the United States, Italy and Spain. Sample material is recorded as cDNA or gDNA derived from T cells, B-cell-depleted T cells, or PBMCs.

There are 16 residues in the CDR3. Germline CDR1 is LGHNA and CDR2 is YSLEER. V lost 0 bases and J lost 4; bases outside the gene matches: 7. How the authors handled the data: By means of reference gene primer amplification, nucleated cell counts were estimated. The repertoire was sequenced with immunoSEQ multiplex PCR; TCRdb's copy has only in-frame clones and lacks some. The DNA was the basis for D and trimming; V, J and clone size are from that table. Among 150,000 to 200,000 clones listed, 81% were seen once. J is TRBJ1-1 and V is TRBV4-3, with 8 positions matching TRBD1. Specimen: peripheral blood. The source is a woman older than 75 with COVID-19, enrolled during active disease. The CDR3 is CASSQDARGPGTEAFF. In DNA form, the CDR3 reads TGCGCCAGCAGCCAAGATGCCAGGGGGCCGGGCACTGAAGCTTTCTTT.